This passage covers 27 T cell receptor beta chains from one sample sequenced in a study of neurological immune-mediated disorders. Each CDR3 protein is one row after TCRdb ran MiXCR on the 5' RACE reads. Of roughly 48,000 distinct CDR3 sequences in the sample, about a quarter were seen once. Input material: PBMCs. The receptors were sampled from a woman aged 70-85 years in good health.

This clonotype was seen ten or more times. This chain connects TRBV7-2 to TRBJ2-1; TRBD2 agrees at 11 bases. Trimming at V came to 0 bases and at J to 6 bases, leaving 7 bases not matched to a gene. The CDR3 extends over 17 amino acids. Germline V CDR1 and CDR2: SGHTA, FQGNSA. This CDR3 is CASSLAGIAGGRNEQFF. The CDR3 DNA reads as TGTGCCAGCAGCTTAGCCGGAATAGCGGGAGGGCGCAATGAGCAGTTCTTC.

This clonotype was picked up many times. The J gene is TRBJ2-1, the V gene TRBV6-5, with no clear D. Trimming pared 6 bases from V and 8 bases from J, leaving 11 bases between. Germline CDR1 reads MNHEY; CDR2 reads SVGAGI. This CDR3 has 12 residues. For the CDR3, the DNA is TGTGCCAGCAGGCGAGGTGGGGATGAGCAGTTCTTC. Amino acid sequence: CASRRGGDEQFF.

V and J are TRBV5-1 and TRBJ2-4, with no clear D. Trimming pared 4 bases from V and 0 bases from J, leaving 17 bases between. CDR3 size: 17 residues. CDR1 is SGHRS and CDR2 is YFSETQ in the germline V gene. As DNA, the CDR3 is TGCGCCAGCAGCCCCGTTACGGGCTCCCTAGCCAAAAACATTCAGTACTTC. It specifies CASSPVTGSLAKNIQYF.

This clonotype was recorded many times. V gene TRBV7-3 combines with J gene TRBJ1-1; 7 bases map to TRBD1. V lost 5 bases, J lost 1 base, and 4 bases stayed unmatched. Germline values: CDR1 SGHTA, CDR2 FQGTGA. This CDR3 contains 14 residues. The CDR3 spells CASSMDRTNTEAFF. CDR3 in DNA: TGTGCCAGCAGCATGGACAGGACGAACACTGAAGCTTTCTTT.

This clonotype was seen at least ten times. The chain employs TRBV5-5 and TRBJ2-2; tentatively, D is TRBD1 (6 bases). CDR3 length: 14 residues. Trimming left V 4 bases short and J 7 bases short, with 14 bases between. In germline, CDR1 is SGHKS, CDR2 YYEKEE (reference sequence). The CDR3 nucleotides read TGTGCCAGCAGCCAATCAGGGGTAATCGGGGAGCTGTTTTTT. This gives the protein CASSQSGVIGELFF. The full variable domain, its missing parts supplied by reference TRBV5-5 and TRBJ2-2, is DAGVTQSPTHLIKTRGQQVTLRCSPISGHKSVSWYQQVLGQGPQFIFQYYEKEERGRGNFPDRFSARQFPNYSSELNVNALLLGDSALYLCASSQSGVIGELFFGEGSRLTVL.

This clonotype was seen many times. One end of the junction varies from germline; a read error may be responsible. The chain combines TRBV20-1 with TRBJ2-5; possible D gene TRBD1, 5 bases. The germline CDR1 and CDR2 sequences are DFQATT and SNEGSKA (reference sequence). The CDR3 runs to 12 residues. CDR3 sequence reads: CSAREGVETQYF. The CDR3 nucleotides are TGCAGTGCCAGAGAAGGGGTAGAGACCCAGTACTTC.

This clonotype was seen many times. The chain recombines TRBV7-2 with TRBJ2-7, with D tentatively TRBD1 (6 bases). This CDR3 spans 14 amino acids. CDR1 and CDR2 from the germline V gene are SGHTA and FQGNSA. V shed 0 bases and J shed 4 bases, with 10 bases lying between them. The CDR3 here is CASSLAGALYEQYF. CDR3 in DNA: TGTGCCAGCAGCTTAGCGGGGGCATTGTACGAGCAGTACTTC.

This clonotype was seen at least ten times. V and J are TRBV20-1 and TRBJ1-1, with no clear D. Germline V gene sequence: CDR1 DFQATT, CDR2 SNEGSKA (reference sequence). The CDR3 has 13 residues. Trimming removed 3 bases at V and 0 bases at J, with 8 bases between. The DNA of the CDR3 is TGCAGTGCTAGTCGACCGCTGAACACTGAAGCTTTCTTT. This translates into CSASRPLNTEAFF.

This sequence joins TRBV28 and TRBJ1-5, with 7 bases lining up with TRBD1. V lost 5 bases, J lost 1 base, and 8 bases stayed unmatched. Germline V lookup: CDR1 MDHEN, CDR2 SYDVKM. The CDR3 sequence is 16 residues long. The CDR3 region has the DNA TGTGCCAGCAGTATAGGGGGCTTCCCGAGCAATCAGCCCCAGCATTTT. The encoded protein is CASSIGGFPSNQPQHF.

The chain combines TRBV5-5 with TRBJ2-3; 7 nucleotides match TRBD2. V gave up 5 bases and J gave up 4 bases; unmatched junction bases: 10. The CDR3 length is 15 residues. Germline V CDR1 and CDR2: SGHKS, YYEKEE (reference sequence). The chain's CDR3 is CASRSDPGRADTQYF. The DNA for the CDR3 is TGTGCCAGCAGATCGGACCCAGGGAGGGCAGATACGCAGTATTTT. Filled out from reference TRBV5-5 and TRBJ2-3, the complete variable domain reads DAGVTQSPTHLIKTRGQQVTLRCSPISGHKSVSWYQQVLGQGPQFIFQYYEKEERGRGNFPDRFSARQFPNYSSELNVNALLLGDSALYLCASRSDPGRADTQYFGPGTRLTVL.

This clonotype was observed a few times. The V gene is TRBV18, the J gene TRBJ1-5, with 8 bases identical to TRBD1. Germline trimming cut 5 bases from V and 0 bases from J; bases unmatched to any gene: 6. The germline gives CDR1 KGHSH, CDR2 LQKENI. The CDR3 consists of 16 residues. The CDR3 nucleotides are TGTGCCAGCTCAGCGCAGGGGGCAAATAGCAATCAGCCCCAGCATTTT. This sequence encodes CASSAQGANSNQPQHF.

This clonotype was seen ten or more times. The gene calls are TRBV12-3 or TRBV12-4 and TRBJ1-5, with D possibly matching TRBD1 (6 bases). CDR3 length: 13 amino acids. V lost 3 bases and J lost 5, with 8 bases in between. CDR3 nucleotides: TGTGCCAGCAGTTTTTCAGGGGATCAGCCCCAGCATTTT. Translation gives CASSFSGDQPQHF.

The table lists this clonotype with many counts. This rearrangement joins TRBV6-1 to TRBJ2-1; the match to TRBD1 covers 7 bases. In germline, CDR1 is MNHNS, CDR2 SASEGT. V shed 7 bases and J 10 bases; nucleotides not matched to a gene: 10. This CDR3 is built from 13 residues. For the CDR3, the DNA is TGTGCCAGCACGGGACAGCCGGGGTACGAGCAGTTCTTC. Its protein product is CASTGQPGYEQFF.

The table lists this clonotype with many counts. The chain couples TRBV20-1 to TRBJ2-1, with 9 bases that match TRBD2. CDR1 DFQATT and CDR2 SNEGSKA come from the germline V gene (reference sequence). V shed 5 bases and J 5 bases; nucleotides not matched to a gene: 4. The CDR3 runs 13 residues. CDR3 sequence (DNA): TGCAGTGCTTCGGGGACTAGCCACAATGAGCAGTTCTTC. Amino acids: CSASGTSHNEQFF.

This clonotype was observed many times. The chain uses TRBV7-9 and TRBJ2-1; D is possibly TRBD2 (5 bases). Trimming took off 3 bases at V and 4 bases at J, with 13 bases between the two ends. Germline CDR1 reads SEHNR; CDR2 reads FQNEAQ (reference sequence). The CDR3 is 15 residues long. CDR3 DNA sequence: TGTGCCAGCAGCTTCCGTTACTCGGGATACAATGAGCAGTTCTTC. Protein product: CASSFRYSGYNEQFF.

The sample holds many counts of this clonotype. V gene TRBV28 combines with J gene TRBJ2-2; 14 bases are a match to TRBD2. The CDR3 totals 19 residues. The junction had 7 bases not matched to a gene; V was cut back by 2 bases and J by 2 bases. CDR1 is MDHEN, CDR2 SYDVKM, per germline. Here the CDR3 reads CASSLAGLAGDGNTGELFF. The CDR3 DNA is TGTGCCAGCAGTTTAGCGGGACTAGCGGGAGACGGTAACACCGGGGAGCTGTTTTTT.

This clonotype has ten or more counts. The chain carries TRBV9 and TRBJ2-2; the match to TRBD1 covers 7 bases. This CDR3 is 15 amino acids long. The V and J ends lost 0 bases and 3 bases, in that order; junction bases with no gene match: 2. Germline assignment: CDR1 SGDLS and CDR2 YYNGEE. The CDR3 is CASSVEQGYTGELFF. The CDR3 DNA reads as TGTGCCAGCAGCGTAGAACAGGGGTACACCGGGGAGCTGTTTTTT.

This clonotype was observed at least ten times. The chain carries TRBV12-3 or TRBV12-4 and TRBJ2-3; tentatively, D is TRBD2 (5 bases). Trimming pared 0 bases from V and 4 bases from J, leaving 8 bases between. The CDR3 has 14 amino acids. In DNA form, the CDR3 reads TGTGCCAGCAGTTTAGCGGGAGTGGCAGATACGCAGTATTTT. This sequence encodes CASSLAGVADTQYF.

This clonotype was recorded at least ten times. Here the CDR3 DNA reads TGTGCCAGCAGCTGGGGCAACAATGAGCAGTTCTTC. It yields the protein CASSWGNNEQFF. J is TRBJ2-1 and V is TRBV7-6, with D perhaps TRBD1 (5 bases). V was trimmed by 4 bases and J by 5 bases, leaving 6 bases between them. This CDR3 spans 12 amino acids. Germline CDR1 SGHVS, CDR2 FNYEAQ.

This clonotype was seen repeatedly, ten times or more. V gene TRBV2 combines with J gene TRBJ2-2; tentatively, D is TRBD2 (5 bases). This CDR3 contains 15 residues. The V gene lost 6 bases and the J gene lost 0 bases, with 11 bases spanning the gap. The germline V gene encodes CDR1 SNHLY and CDR2 FYNNEI. This CDR3 is CASSGLGANTGELFF. CDR3 DNA: TGTGCCAGCAGCGGACTGGGCGCGAACACCGGGGAGCTGTTTTTT.

This clonotype was counted ten times or more. The genes are TRBV3-1 and TRBJ2-2; 8 nucleotides align to TRBD2. CDR3 size: 16 residues. V lost 6 bases, J lost 7 bases, and 13 bases stayed unmatched. Germline CDR1 is LGHDT and CDR2 is YNNKEL (reference sequence). The CDR3 region is CASSSGPSGPGGELFF. CDR3 in DNA: TGTGCCAGCAGTTCCGGCCCTAGCGGGCCCGGCGGGGAGCTGTTTTTT.

Comments on this clonotype: This may be a read error: a much more frequent sequence differs by one nucleotide. The V and J genes are TRBV6-4 and TRBJ2-3; D not certain. From germline, CDR1 is MRHNA and CDR2 SNTAGT. Trimming cost V 4 bases and J 0 bases, with 8 bases left between them. The CDR3 sequence is 14 residues long. CDR3 in DNA: TGTGCCAGCAGTGCGGTAATTAGCACAGATACGCAGTATTTT. Protein: CASSAVISTDTQYF.

This clonotype was found once. The rearrangement uses TRBV29-1 and TRBJ1-1; 7 bases map to TRBD1. Trimming cost V 6 bases and J 0 bases; bases outside gene matches: 7. Germline CDR1 SQVTM, CDR2 ANQGSEA. The CDR3 extends over 14 amino acids. Here the CDR3 DNA reads TGCAGCGTCGCATACAGGGGAATGAACACTGAAGCTTTCTTT. It encodes CSVAYRGMNTEAFF.

The chain links TRBV9 to TRBJ1-3; D uncertain. The CDR3 runs 13 residues. V shed 0 bases and J shed 6 bases, with 7 bases lying between them. CDR1 is SGDLS and CDR2 is YYNGEE in the germline V gene. CDR3 sequence (DNA): TGTGCCAGCAGCGTAGAGGGAGAAAACACCATATATTTT. Protein sequence: CASSVEGENTIYF.

This clonotype was seen a few times. The rearrangement links TRBV18 to TRBJ1-2; maybe TRBD1 (5 bases). The V end lost 6 bases, the J end lost 2 bases, and 16 bases lay between the germline ends. This CDR3 is 15 amino acids long. The germline gives CDR1 KGHSH, CDR2 LQKENI. The CDR3 here is CASSPSPDTNYGYTF. The DNA for the CDR3 is TGTGCCAGCTCCCCCAGCCCGGACACAAACTATGGCTACACCTTC. The entire variable domain, with the rest obtained from reference TRBV18 and TRBJ1-2, is as follows: NAGVMQNPRHLVRRRGQEARLRCSPMKGHSHVYWYRQLPEEGLKFMVYLQKENIIDESGMPKERFSAEFPKEGPSILRIQQVVRGDSAAYFCASSPSPDTNYGYTFGSGTRLTVV.

Only a few counts were recorded for this clonotype. The chain recombines TRBV9 with TRBJ1-1, with D unresolved. The CDR3 totals 14 residues. Trimming pared 3 bases from V and 0 bases from J, leaving 9 bases between. CDR1 is SGDLS, CDR2 YYNGEE, per germline. CDR3 in DNA: TGTGCCAGCAGCGCGGGAACAATGAACACTGAAGCTTTCTTT. As protein: CASSAGTMNTEAFF.

In this sample, this clonotype turned up many times. This rearrangement joins TRBV29-1 to TRBJ1-1, with 9 bases matching TRBD1. Per germline, CDR1 SQVTM and CDR2 ANQGSEA. After removal of 5 bases from V and 4 bases from J, the junction contained 8 bases not matched to a gene. The CDR3 contains 14 residues. CDR3 sequence: CSVLRDRAVTEAFF. The CDR3 DNA sequence: TGCAGCGTTCTCCGGGACAGGGCTGTCACTGAAGCTTTCTTT.